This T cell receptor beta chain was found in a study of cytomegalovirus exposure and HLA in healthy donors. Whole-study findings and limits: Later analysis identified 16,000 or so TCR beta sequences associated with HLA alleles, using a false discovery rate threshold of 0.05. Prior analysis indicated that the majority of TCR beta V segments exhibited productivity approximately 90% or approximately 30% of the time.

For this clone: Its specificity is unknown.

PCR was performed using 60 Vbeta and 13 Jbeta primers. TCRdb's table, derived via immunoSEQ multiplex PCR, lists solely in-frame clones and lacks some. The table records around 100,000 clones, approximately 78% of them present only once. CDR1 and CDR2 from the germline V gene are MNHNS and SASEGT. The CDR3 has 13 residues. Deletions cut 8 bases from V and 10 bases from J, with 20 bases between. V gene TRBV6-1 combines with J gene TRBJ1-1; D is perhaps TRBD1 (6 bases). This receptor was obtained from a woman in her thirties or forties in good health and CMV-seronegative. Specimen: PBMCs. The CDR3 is CASLLSPGDRAFF. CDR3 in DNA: TGTGCCAGCCTTCTATCCCCAGGGGATCGAGCTTTCTTT.